This T cell receptor (beta chain) is from a study of blood T cell repertoires in COVID-19. The overall study: Both acute and convalescent COVID-19 samples were obtained from the United States, Italy and Spain. Sources were T cells, B-cell-depleted T cells, or PBMCs; the material itself was cDNA or gDNA.

Clones were read by immunoSEQ multiplex PCR, and TCRdb kept only the in-frame ones, dropping some. This sample has some 140,000 clones, with 88% found just once. V was pared by 1 base and J by 5 bases, with 1 base of the junction left unmatched. Germline V lookup: CDR1 KGHSH, CDR2 LQKENI. The CDR3 consists of 14 residues. The source material was peripheral blood. The receptor comes from a man in his 70s with active COVID-19. V gene TRBV18 combines with J gene TRBJ2-7; 11 bases match TRBD2. The CDR3 region has the DNA TGTGCCAGCTCACCACTAGCGGGAGGGAACGAGCAGTACTTC. It translates to CASSPLAGGNEQYF. The whole variable domain, remainder taken from reference TRBV18 and TRBJ2-7, is NAGVMQNPRHLVRRRGQEARLRCSPMKGHSHVYWYRQLPEEGLKFMVYLQKENIIDESGMPKERFSAEFPKEGPSILRIQQVVRGDSAAYFCASSPLAGGNEQYFGPGTRLTVT.